The sequence of this T cell receptor beta chain was determined in a study of T cells in pancreatic ductal adenocarcinoma. Study-level findings and limits: Compared with tumor, blood showed more total productive templates and approximately 8-fold more clonotypes. Tumor and blood clonality did not differ significantly, about 0.11 versus 0.072.

Selected pancreatic ductal adenocarcinoma patients had undergone surgery without neoadjuvant therapy. TCRdb's copy holds only in-frame clones and misses some; the assay was immunoSEQ multiplex PCR. The sample contains 25,000 to 35,000 clones, around nine tenths of which appear only once. Worth noting for this clone: As yet, its antigen is unknown.

The TCR sequence derives from a human donor with pancreatic ductal adenocarcinoma. Material: PBMCs.

CDR3 coding DNA: TGTGCCAGCAGCCGAGGGACAGTCGGCACCCAGCATTTT. As protein: CASSRGTVGTQHF. The J gene is TRBJ1-5, the V gene TRBV7-8; 7 positions agree with TRBD1. The junction had 9 bases not matched to a gene; V was cut back by 5 bases and J by 11 bases. This CDR3 has 13 amino acids. Germline CDR1 and CDR2: SGHVS and FQNEAQ.